These 26 T cell receptor beta chains were sequenced from one sample in a study of shared clonotypes between healthy human individuals. Assay: immunoSEQ multiplex PCR; the TCRdb copy retains only in-frame clones and omits some. The sample carries over 1.5 million clones, 95% to 99% recorded once. Sequenced input: naive CD4+ T cells sorted from blood. The sample's subset: CD45RA+ positively selected. These receptors were collected from a man in his thirties or forties in good health.

J is TRBJ2-5 and V is TRBV29-1, with 12 positions matching TRBD1. Looked up from germline, CDR1 is SQVTM and CDR2 is ANQGSEA. The CDR3 contains 15 residues. V was clipped by 7 bases and J by 1 base; unmatched bases: 7. The CDR3 spells CSASWGQGAQETQYF. The DNA of the CDR3 is TGCAGCGCCTCTTGGGGACAGGGGGCCCAAGAGACCCAGTACTTC.

J is TRBJ1-5 and V is TRBV4-1; D might be TRBD1 (6 bases). The CDR3 loop spans 14 amino acids. V was clipped by 4 bases and J by 6 bases, with 13 bases between them. Germline CDR1 and CDR2: MGHRA and YSYEKL. This CDR3 is CASSPRQGTQPQHF. The CDR3 DNA reads TGCGCCAGCAGCCCCCGCCAGGGGACTCAGCCCCAGCATTTT.

The chain joins TRBV5-4 to TRBJ1-2; D perhaps matches TRBD1 (5 bases). The CDR3 contains 13 residues. The germline CDR1 and CDR2 sequences are SGHNT and YYREEE (reference sequence). Trimming cost V 5 bases and J 6 bases, with 14 bases left between them. The CDR3 sequence is CASSLDSFHGYTF. The CDR3 bases are TGTGCCAGCAGTTTAGACAGCTTTCATGGCTACACCTTC.

V gene TRBV30 combines with J gene TRBJ2-7; D not certain. Looked up from germline, CDR1 is GTSNPN and CDR2 is SVGIG (reference sequence). The germline V and J ends were trimmed by 3 bases and 2 bases, with 8 bases remaining between them. This CDR3 region has 12 residues. The CDR3 nucleotides read TGTGCCTGGAGGACAAGAACCTACGAGCAGTACTTC. The encoded protein is CAWRTRTYEQYF.

The chain couples TRBV7-3 to TRBJ2-5; 10 bases map to TRBD2. The V gene end was trimmed by 8 bases and the J gene end by 5 bases; junction bases not matched to a gene: 17. The CDR3 is 17 amino acids. Per germline, CDR1 SGHTA and CDR2 FQGTGA. The CDR3 region has the DNA TGTGCCAGCTGCCGGGAGACTAGCGGGCTTACGGGGGAGACCCAGTACTTC. It yields the protein CASCRETSGLTGETQYF.

This chain connects TRBV27 to TRBJ2-7; 10 positions agree with TRBD1. V shed 6 bases, J shed 0 bases, and the junction held 2 bases outside the gene matches. The CDR3 runs 14 residues. Germline CDR1 and CDR2: MNHEY and SMNVEV (reference sequence). The CDR3 nucleotides read TGTGCCAGCAGACGGACAGGGGGCTCCTACGAGCAGTACTTC. It encodes CASRRTGGSYEQYF.

The chain carries TRBV28 and TRBJ1-1; a possible D gene is TRBD1 (5 bases). Germline CDR1 MDHEN, CDR2 SYDVKM. V lost 3 bases to trimming and J lost 7 bases, with 15 bases between them. CDR3 length: 14 amino acids. CDR3 nucleotides: TGTGCCAGCAGTTTGCTCCCAGGGAGAGTTGAAGCTTTCTTT. Amino acids: CASSLLPGRVEAFF.

J is TRBJ2-3 and V is TRBV2, with D hard to call. The CDR3 has 12 amino acids. V was shortened by 2 bases and J by 6 bases, with 6 bases between the two germline ends. Germline values: CDR1 SNHLY, CDR2 FYNNEI. The CDR3 bases are TGTGCCAGCAGTGAATTTAGGGATACGCAGTATTTT. Amino acid sequence: CASSEFRDTQYF.

V usage is TRBV5-1 and J usage is TRBJ1-1; D is perhaps TRBD1 (5 bases). The length of the CDR3 is 13 residues. Germline lookup yields CDR1 SGHRS and CDR2 YFSETQ. Trimming stripped 3 bases from V and 5 bases from J, with 11 bases between. CDR3 protein: CASSWDASTEAFF. Written as DNA, the CDR3 is TGCGCCAGCAGCTGGGACGCCTCAACTGAAGCTTTCTTT.

The V and J genes are TRBV4-3 and TRBJ2-7; a possible D gene is TRBD2 (5 bases). Germline V gives CDR1 LGHNA, CDR2 YSLEER. The V end was cut by 0 bases, the J end by 0 bases, with 12 bases between. The CDR3 extends over 16 amino acids. CDR3 bases: TGCGCCAGCAGCCAAGATCGGGTGACTACCTCCTACGAGCAGTACTTC. Its translation: CASSQDRVTTSYEQYF.

The chain uses TRBV18 and TRBJ2-1; D is unresolved. There are 15 residues in the CDR3. V shed 2 bases and J shed 0 bases, with 8 bases lying between them. The germline CDR1 and CDR2 sequences are KGHSH and LQKENI. The CDR3: CASSPMASSYNEQFF. CDR3 nucleotide sequence: TGTGCCAGCTCACCAATGGCCAGCTCCTACAATGAGCAGTTCTTC.

In regard to this clone: Additional DNA sequences in this sample encode the identical CDR3. The genes are TRBV9 and TRBJ2-7, with 7 bases matching TRBD1. Germline V gene lookup returns CDR1 SGDLS and CDR2 YYNGEE. Losses at the gene ends were 0 bases for V and 0 bases for J; bases not matched to a gene: 3. The CDR3 extends over 15 amino acids. CDR3 amino acids: CASSVGTGSSYEQYF. CDR3 nucleotide sequence: TGTGCCAGCAGCGTAGGGACAGGAAGCTCCTACGAGCAGTACTTC.

This chain links TRBV9 with TRBJ1-3, with D possibly TRBD1 on 5 matching bases. CDR1 is SGDLS, CDR2 YYNGEE, per germline. V lost 3 bases to trimming and J lost 2 bases, with 12 bases between them. CDR3 length: 15 amino acids. The CDR3 nucleotides are TGTGCCAGCAGCGCCGGGACCAACGCTGGAAACACCATATATTTT. Translating it yields CASSAGTNAGNTIYF.

J is TRBJ1-2 and V is TRBV7-8, with D tentatively TRBD1 (5 bases). Germline V CDR1 and CDR2: SGHVS, FQNEAQ. The CDR3 is 15 amino acids. V dropped 0 bases and J dropped 3 bases, with 11 bases sitting between them. CDR3 region: CASSLARGADYGYTF. CDR3 bases: TGTGCCAGCAGCTTAGCGCGAGGGGCTGACTATGGCTACACCTTC. Filled out from reference TRBV7-8 and TRBJ1-2, the complete variable domain reads GAGVSQSPRYKVAKRGQDVALRCDPISGHVSLFWYQQALGQGPEFLTYFQNEAQLDKSGLPSDRFFAERPEGSVSTLKIQRTQQEDSAVYLCASSLARGADYGYTFGSGTRLTVV.

V gene TRBV7-9 combines with J gene TRBJ1-1, with a possible D match to TRBD1 (5 bases). Germline loops: CDR1 SEHNR, CDR2 FQNEAQ (reference sequence). V was pared by 10 bases and J by 2 bases, with 14 bases between. The CDR3 contains 13 residues. The CDR3 DNA follows: TGTGCCACCCGCCAGACAGTTAACACTGAAGCTTTCTTT. This codes for CATRQTVNTEAFF.

V gene TRBV4-3 combines with J gene TRBJ2-1; TRBD2 aligns across 9 bases. Looked up from germline, CDR1 is LGHNA and CDR2 is YSLEER. This CDR3 contains 16 residues. The ends lost 0 bases at V and 4 bases at J; junction bases unmatched: 4. CDR3 nucleotides: TGCGCCAGCAGCCAAGATTGGACTAGCGTATACAATGAGCAGTTCTTC. Protein product: CASSQDWTSVYNEQFF.

This chain uses TRBV4-1 with TRBJ2-1; a possible D gene is TRBD2 (6 bases). CDR1 MGHRA and CDR2 YSYEKL come from the germline V gene. The CDR3 sequence is 15 residues long. With 7 bases removed from V and 0 bases from J, the gap between germline ends came to 13 bases. This CDR3 reads CASTVGGSSYNEQFF. In nucleotides, the CDR3 is TGCGCCAGCACCGTCGGGGGAAGCTCCTACAATGAGCAGTTCTTC.

This CDR3 is CASSLSLDRHEQYF. DNA of the CDR3: TGTGCCAGCAGCTTATCATTAGATAGACACGAGCAGTACTTC. The V call is TRBV7-9, the J call TRBJ2-7, with D unclear. The CDR3 has 14 residues. V lost 2 bases and J 5 bases, leaving 13 bases between the germline ends. Germline CDR1 is SEHNR and CDR2 is FQNEAQ (reference sequence). The complete variable domain, with remaining parts taken from reference TRBV7-9 and TRBJ2-7, reads DTGVSQNPRHKITKRGQNVTFRCDPISEHNRLYWYRQTLGQGPEFLTYFQNEAQLEKSRLLSDRFSAERPKGSFSTLEIQRTEQGDSAMYLCASSLSLDRHEQYFGPGTRLTVT.

This rearrangement joins TRBV28 to TRBJ1-3, with D uncertain. Trimming left V 6 bases short and J 0 bases short, with 9 bases between. Germline values: CDR1 MDHEN, CDR2 SYDVKM. There are 14 residues in the CDR3. The CDR3: CASSITSSGNTIYF. The CDR3 DNA reads as TGTGCCAGCAGCATAACGAGCTCTGGAAACACCATATATTTT.

V usage is TRBV11-3 and J usage is TRBJ1-5, with TRBD1 identical over 7 bases. This CDR3 has 15 residues. Trimming at V came to 2 bases and at J to 5 bases, leaving 6 bases not matched to a gene. Germline V gives CDR1 SGHNT, CDR2 YENEEA. The CDR3 DNA is TGTGCCAGCAGCTTAAACAGGGGTGGCCATCAGCCCCAGCATTTT. Protein sequence: CASSLNRGGHQPQHF.

V is TRBV19 and J is TRBJ1-2; the D is unclear. Germline assignment: CDR1 LNHDA and CDR2 SQIVND (reference sequence). Trimming cost V 2 bases and J 6 bases, with 13 bases left between them. This CDR3 is built from 14 residues. CDR3 region: CASSISLNFHGYTF. The CDR3 DNA reads as TGTGCCAGTAGTATATCTTTGAATTTTCATGGCTACACCTTC.

The chain combines TRBV18 with TRBJ1-3; D remains ambiguous. Germline V gene data show CDR1 as KGHSH and CDR2 as LQKENI. V lost 8 bases and J 0 bases, leaving 17 bases between the germline ends. This CDR3 is 16 amino acids long. The CDR3 bases are TGTGCCAGCACCTCCTATGGCATCGTCTCTGGAAACACCATATATTTT. This gives the protein CASTSYGIVSGNTIYF.

The chain links TRBV9 to TRBJ2-3; TRBD2 is a possible D gene (6 bases). V was trimmed by 5 bases and J by 2 bases, leaving 15 bases between them. CDR3 length equals 15 residues. Looked up from germline, CDR1 is SGDLS and CDR2 is YYNGEE. CDR3 DNA sequence: TGTGCCAGCAGTCTCCGCGGGGAATACACAGATACGCAGTATTTT. Translation gives CASSLRGEYTDTQYF.

V usage is TRBV28 and J usage is TRBJ2-7; 10 nucleotides match TRBD1. With 3 bases clipped from V and 6 bases from J, the junction kept 5 bases outside the gene matches. In germline, CDR1 is MDHEN, CDR2 SYDVKM. This CDR3 has 14 residues. CDR3 sequence (DNA): TGTGCCAGCAGTTTGGATGGACAGGGGGGCGAGCAGTACTTC. Residues: CASSLDGQGGEQYF.

About this clone: This sample includes further DNA sequences coding for the same CDR3. This sequence joins TRBV6-5 and TRBJ2-7; 7 nucleotides match TRBD2. This CDR3 spans 12 amino acids. The germline V gene has CDR1 MNHEY and CDR2 SVGAGI. V was clipped by 6 bases and J by 3 bases; unmatched bases: 2. CDR3 sequence (DNA): TGTGCCAGCAGCCCTAGCGGCTACGAGCAGTACTTC. This codes for CASSPSGYEQYF.

The V and J genes are TRBV5-4 and TRBJ2-7; D is perhaps TRBD2 (5 bases). V was shortened by 4 bases and J by 2 bases, with 10 bases between the two germline ends. The CDR3 loop spans 13 amino acids. From germline, CDR1 is SGHNT and CDR2 YYREEE (reference sequence). The CDR3 nucleotides read TGTGCCAGCAGCCCGGGGTCTACCTACGAGCAGTACTTC. It is translated as CASSPGSTYEQYF.